Below are 27 T cell receptor beta chains sequenced from a single sample in a study of blood T cell repertoires in COVID-19. Here immunoSEQ multiplex PCR was the method, and the copy in TCRdb shows in-frame clones only, minus some. This sample has 200,000 to 250,000 clones, with about 79% found just once. Material: peripheral blood. These receptors were taken from a man over 45 with active or convalescent COVID-19.

The chain links TRBV7-2 to TRBJ1-2; tentative D call: TRBD1 (5 bases). Germline V gene lookup returns CDR1 SGHTA and CDR2 FQGNSA. There are 15 residues in the CDR3. Between the trimmed V and J ends, which lost 0 bases and 2 bases, there was a span of 10 bases. As DNA, the CDR3 is TGTGCCAGCAGCTTAGCGTCAGGGCAGAACTATGGCTACACCTTC. This gives the protein CASSLASGQNYGYTF.

The chain combines TRBV10-3 with TRBJ2-7; TRBD1 agrees at 12 bases. V shed 6 bases and J 6 bases; nucleotides not matched to a gene: 15. CDR1 is ENHRY, CDR2 SYGVKD, per germline. CDR3 length: 17 amino acids. The CDR3 sequence: CAIRGGQGAYYGGEQYF. The CDR3 bases are TGTGCCATCAGGGGGGGACAGGGGGCTTACTACGGTGGCGAGCAGTACTTC.

The rearrangement joins TRBV28 to TRBJ2-1; TRBD2 agrees at 9 bases. This CDR3 region has 15 residues. V shed 5 bases, J shed 4 bases, and the junction held 6 bases outside the gene matches. CDR1 and CDR2 (germline): MDHEN, SYDVKM. The CDR3 DNA sequence: TGTGCCAGCAGTATAGCGGGGGACAGATACAATGAGCAGTTCTTC. Translated, it gives CASSIAGDRYNEQFF.

This clone has a single count. The chain combines TRBV29-1 with TRBJ1-1; 7 bases line up with TRBD1. The V gene's germline CDR1 is SQVTM and CDR2 ANQGSEA. V dropped 7 bases and J dropped 5; count of bases not matched to a gene: 10. CDR3 size: 13 residues. The CDR3 reads CSDQTGLGTEAFF. CDR3 bases: TGCAGCGACCAGACAGGGCTAGGGACTGAAGCTTTCTTT. The variable domain in full, completed from reference TRBV29-1 and TRBJ1-1, reads SAVISQKPSRDICQRGTSLTIQCQVDSQVTMMFWYRQQPGQSLTLIATANQGSEATYESGFVIDKFPISRPNLTFSTLTVSNMSPEDSSIYLCSDQTGLGTEAFFGQGTRLTVV.

V gene TRBV7-2 combines with J gene TRBJ2-3; D gene unclear. CDR1 is SGHTA and CDR2 is FQGNSA in the germline V gene. V lost 3 bases to trimming and J lost 3 bases, with 16 bases between them. This CDR3 has 16 amino acids. The CDR3 loop is CASSFFRLLRTDTQYF. The CDR3, as DNA: TGTGCCAGCAGCTTTTTTAGGCTTCTGAGGACAGATACGCAGTATTTT.

The chain is built from TRBV29-1 and TRBJ1-4, with 7 bases fitting TRBD1. Germline lookup yields CDR1 SQVTM and CDR2 ANQGSEA. The CDR3 totals 13 residues. V shed 7 bases, J shed 7 bases, and the junction held 9 bases outside the gene matches. CDR3 coding DNA: TGCAGCGCGCTACAGGGGTGGAGTGAAAAACTGTTTTTT. It encodes CSALQGWSEKLFF.

The CDR3 sequence: CASSVDPRQGASGELFF. DNA for the CDR3: TGTGCCAGCAGTGTGGATCCGAGACAGGGGGCGTCCGGGGAGCTGTTTTTT. V usage is TRBV27 and J usage is TRBJ2-2; TRBD1 matches 10 bases. The ends lost 5 bases at V and 6 bases at J; junction bases unmatched: 12. The CDR3 loop spans 17 amino acids. Germline loops: CDR1 MNHEY, CDR2 SMNVEV (reference sequence).

This chain links TRBV5-1 with TRBJ2-5; D might be TRBD2 (5 bases). The V and J ends lost 1 base and 4 bases respectively, with 11 bases between them. The CDR3 runs 14 residues. Germline CDR1 SGHRS, CDR2 YFSETQ. In nucleotides, the CDR3 is TGCGCCAGCAGCTTGAACGGAGGAGGAGAGACCCAGTACTTC. This encodes CASSLNGGGETQYF.

The chain employs TRBV7-8 and TRBJ1-6; perhaps TRBD1 as D (6 bases). Trimming removed 6 bases at V and 0 bases at J, with 15 bases between. The CDR3 sequence is 17 residues long. Germline values: CDR1 SGHVS, CDR2 FQNEAQ. In DNA form, the CDR3 reads TGTGCCAGCAGGATAGGGAGGGGGAGCTCCTATAATTCACCCCTCCACTTT. It yields the protein CASRIGRGSSYNSPLHF.

This clone came up a few times. V gene TRBV21-1 combines with J gene TRBJ1-5. TRBV21-1 is a recognized pseudogene. This CDR3 region has 17 residues. The CDR3 region is CASSKPREGGGNQPQHF. CDR3 sequence (DNA): TGTGCCAGCAGCAAACCCCGGGAAGGGGGGGGCAATCAGCCCCAGCATTTT.

The chain has TRBV30 and TRBJ2-7; possible D gene TRBD2, 7 bases. V lost 5 bases and J lost 2, with 22 bases in between. The CDR3 has 16 amino acids. Germline V gives CDR1 GTSNPN, CDR2 SVGIG (reference sequence). DNA for the CDR3: TGTGCCTGGGGGCCCCTCGGGCAGGGGAGGGCCTACGAGCAGTACTTC. Its translation: CAWGPLGQGRAYEQYF.

The chain employs TRBV6-2 or TRBV6-3 and TRBJ1-5; the match to TRBD1 covers 8 bases. The germline CDR1 and CDR2 sequences are MNHEY and SVGEGT. This CDR3 has 16 amino acids. The V and J ends lost 5 bases and 2 bases, in that order; junction bases with no gene match: 8. The DNA for the CDR3 is TGTGCCAGCAGTGACCGGACAGGGCAGCGCAATCAGCCCCAGCATTTT. Translation: CASSDRTGQRNQPQHF.

This chain links TRBV19 with TRBJ1-4; 10 bases map to TRBD1. Trimming took 5 bases from V and 8 from J; bases not matched to a gene: 5. CDR1 and CDR2 (germline): LNHDA, SQIVND (reference sequence). The CDR3 loop spans 14 amino acids. The CDR3 DNA reads TGTGCCAGTAGTCAGACAGGGGGCCTCGAAAAACTGTTTTTT. The encoded protein is CASSQTGGLEKLFF.

The chain couples TRBV4-3 to TRBJ2-2; 7 bases agree with TRBD1. Per germline, CDR1 LGHNA and CDR2 YSLEER. This CDR3 is built from 14 residues. The ends lost 1 base at V and 8 bases at J; junction bases unmatched: 4. In nucleotides, the CDR3 is TGCGCCAGCAGCCAAGTTTCGACAGGGGGGGAGCTGTTTTTT. It codes for CASSQVSTGGELFF.

The genes are TRBV4-3 and TRBJ2-5; D is possibly TRBD1 (5 bases). Trimming took off 0 bases at V and 0 bases at J, with 8 bases between the two ends. Looked up from germline, CDR1 is LGHNA and CDR2 is YSLEER. This CDR3 region has 15 residues. This chain's CDR3 is CASSQDRGNQETQYF. For the CDR3, the DNA is TGCGCCAGCAGCCAAGATAGGGGCAACCAAGAGACCCAGTACTTC.

This chain uses TRBV11-3 with TRBJ2-7; D unclear. The V gene's germline CDR1 is SGHNT and CDR2 YENEEA. The CDR3 sequence is 14 residues long. V dropped 2 bases and J dropped 5 bases, with 13 bases sitting between them. The CDR3 here is CASSLKRPENEQYF. The CDR3 DNA reads as TGTGCCAGCAGCTTAAAGAGGCCAGAGAACGAGCAGTACTTC.

The CDR3, as DNA: TGTGCCAGCGAACAGCACACCGGGGAGCTGTTTTTT. This codes for CASEQHTGELFF. The V and J genes are TRBV28 and TRBJ2-2; D gene uncertain. The CDR3 is 12 amino acids. Germline loops: CDR1 MDHEN, CDR2 SYDVKM. Trimming took 8 bases from V and 3 from J, leaving 7 bases between them.

The chain joins TRBV21-1 to TRBJ2-2; TRBD1, the table's D call, lacks a check against the DNA. TRBV21-1 is a listed pseudogene. This CDR3 contains 19 residues. In nucleotides, the CDR3 is TGTGCCAGCAGCAATCTTTCCCCACCAGGACAGGGGAACACCGGGGAGCTGTTTTTT. This translates into CASSNLSPPGQGNTGELFF.

The chain links TRBV10-3 to TRBJ2-5, with a tentative D call TRBD2 (5 bases). This CDR3 has 14 residues. The germline V gene has CDR1 ENHRY and CDR2 SYGVKD. The ends were cut back, 0 bases at V and 5 bases at J, with 10 bases in the middle. CDR3 nucleotides: TGTGCCATCAGTGAGTCGACGAGGGCTGAGACCCAGTACTTC. It is translated as CAISESTRAETQYF.

This clone was detected a few times. The V call is TRBV25-1, the J call TRBJ1-1, with 8 bases identical to TRBD1. Germline CDR1 is MGHDK and CDR2 is SYGVNS. CDR3 size: 14 residues. V trimming: 4 bases; J trimming: 3 bases; junction bases outside the gene matches: 4. The CDR3 DNA reads TGTGCCAGCAGTGGACAGGGGAAGGACACTGAAGCTTTCTTT. Its translation is CASSGQGKDTEAFF.

The chain employs TRBV13 and TRBJ2-1, with TRBD2 matching 9 bases. The germline CDR1 and CDR2 sequences are PRHDT and FYEKMQ (reference sequence). Trimming removed 5 bases from V and 10 bases from J; junction bases left unmatched: 6. This CDR3 is 13 amino acids long. Written as DNA, the CDR3 is TGTGCCAGCAGCGCAAGCGGGGGGCGCGAGCAGTTCTTC. Translated: CASSASGGREQFF.

This chain connects TRBV5-4 to TRBJ2-3; possibly TRBD2 for D (5 bases). Germline V gives CDR1 SGHNT, CDR2 YYREEE (reference sequence). V was trimmed by 5 bases and J by 1 base, leaving 11 bases between them. The CDR3 consists of 14 residues. CDR3 sequence: CASRLDGGTDTQYF. The CDR3 DNA is TGTGCCAGCAGACTGGACGGGGGCACAGATACGCAGTATTTT.

The V and J genes are TRBV4-1 and TRBJ2-6; D may be TRBD2 (6 bases). V shed 7 bases and J shed 1 base, with 14 bases lying between them. The CDR3 has 16 residues. Germline-derived CDR1 and CDR2 are MGHRA and YSYEKL. CDR3 protein: CASTLLEGSGANVLTF. The CDR3 nucleotides are TGCGCCAGCACCCTACTGGAGGGATCTGGGGCCAACGTCCTGACTTTC.

The V gene is TRBV2, the J gene TRBJ2-3, with 7 bases lining up with TRBD1. After removal of 5 bases from V and 0 bases from J, the junction contained 5 bases not matched to a gene. In germline, CDR1 is SNHLY, CDR2 FYNNEI. This CDR3 contains 15 residues. The CDR3 loop is CASSRPGQSTDTQYF. DNA of the CDR3: TGTGCCAGCAGTCGGCCGGGACAGAGCACAGATACGCAGTATTTT.

This clone was seen only a few times. The J gene is TRBJ1-6, the V gene TRBV28; the D gene is possibly TRBD1 (6 bases). From germline, CDR1 is MDHEN and CDR2 SYDVKM. Trimming took 2 bases from V and 6 from J, leaving 8 bases between them. This CDR3 is built from 14 residues. CDR3 loop: CASSLGGSNSPLHF. In nucleotides, the CDR3 is TGTGCCAGCAGTTTAGGGGGCAGTAATTCACCCCTCCACTTT. Complete variable domain (other parts from reference TRBV28 and TRBJ1-6): DVKVTQSSRYLVKRTGEKVFLECVQDMDHENMFWYRQDPGLGLRLIYFSYDVKMKEKGDIPEGYSVSREKKERFSLILESASTNQTSMYLCASSLGGSNSPLHFGNGTRLTVT.

J is TRBJ1-6 and V is TRBV9, with D tentatively TRBD1 (5 bases). The CDR3 contains 15 residues. Germline V CDR1 and CDR2: SGDLS, YYNGEE. The V end was cut by 0 bases, the J end by 12 bases, with 16 bases between. CDR3 bases: TGTGCCAGCAGCGTAGGATTTCTCTCAAGGGGACCCCTCCACTTT. Residues: CASSVGFLSRGPLHF.

J is TRBJ1-1 and V is TRBV4-2; 7 nucleotides match TRBD1. The length of the CDR3 is 17 residues. After removal of 0 bases from V and 4 bases from J, the junction contained 11 bases not matched to a gene. In germline, CDR1 is LGHNA, CDR2 YNFKEQ. CDR3 in amino acids: CASSQEGGEGVATEAFF. In nucleotides, the CDR3 is TGTGCCAGCAGCCAAGAAGGGGGCGAAGGGGTGGCCACTGAAGCTTTCTTT.